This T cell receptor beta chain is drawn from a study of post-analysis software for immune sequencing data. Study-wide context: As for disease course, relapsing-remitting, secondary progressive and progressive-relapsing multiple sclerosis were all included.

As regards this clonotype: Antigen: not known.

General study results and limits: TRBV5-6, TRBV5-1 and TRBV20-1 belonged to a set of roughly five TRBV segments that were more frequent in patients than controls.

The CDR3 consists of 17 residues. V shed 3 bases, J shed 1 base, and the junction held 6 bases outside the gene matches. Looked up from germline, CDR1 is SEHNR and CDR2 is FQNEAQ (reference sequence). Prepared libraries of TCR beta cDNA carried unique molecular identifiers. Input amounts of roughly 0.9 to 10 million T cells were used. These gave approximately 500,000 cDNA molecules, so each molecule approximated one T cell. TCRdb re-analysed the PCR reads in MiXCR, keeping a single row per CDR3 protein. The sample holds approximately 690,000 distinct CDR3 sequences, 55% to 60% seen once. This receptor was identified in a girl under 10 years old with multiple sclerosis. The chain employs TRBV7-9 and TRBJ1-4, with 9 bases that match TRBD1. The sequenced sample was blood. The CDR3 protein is CASSFDRGSETNEKLFF. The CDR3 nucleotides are TGTGCCAGCAGCTTTGACAGGGGGTCCGAAACTAATGAAAAACTGTTTTTT.